Listed below are T cell receptor beta chains from one sample, sequenced in a study of T cells in Graves' hyperthyroidism and ophthalmopathy. Each CDR3 protein gets one entry after TCRdb re-called the multiplex PCR reads with MiXCR. The repertoire consists of about 350,000 distinct CDR3 sequences, with about 15% occurring once and the leading ten covering around 24%. The sequencing sample was made of blood. The receptors originated from a woman in her twenties or thirties with Graves' hyperthyroidism. The CDR3 runs from the conserved cysteine through the conserved F or W. D genes are given only for firm matches. Clone size is shown for a subset of rows, as once, few, many or a class of expanded clone.

j_gene: TRBJ1-1; v_gene: TRBV7-9; abundance: many; d_gene: .; CDR3nt: TGTGCCAGCAGCACCAGCCTCGAGGCCACTGAAGCTTTCTTT; CDR3aa: CASSTSLEATEAFF
j_gene: TRBJ2-2; v_gene: TRBV12-3/TRBV12-4; abundance: many; d_gene: TRBD1; CDR3nt: TGTGCCATTATTCGGGACAGGGGACCCACCGGGGAGCTGTTTTTT; CDR3aa: CAIIRDRGPTGELFF
j_gene: TRBJ1-2; v_gene: TRBV28; abundance: many; d_gene: .; CDR3nt: TGTGCCAGCAGTTCCTCGTATCGTGGCTACACCTTC; CDR3aa: CASSSSYRGYTF
j_gene: TRBJ2-1; v_gene: TRBV29-1; abundance: many; d_gene: TRBD1; CDR3nt: TGCAGCGTTGGTCCCGGGACAGGGGTTATTGAGCAGTTCTTC; CDR3aa: CSVGPGTGVIEQFF
j_gene: TRBJ2-7; v_gene: TRBV6-1; abundance: many; d_gene: TRBD2; CDR3nt: TGTGCCAGCAGTATTACCACTACGGGGGGAAACGAGCAGTACTTC; CDR3aa: CASSITTTGGNEQYF
j_gene: TRBJ2-1; v_gene: TRBV7-9; abundance: many; d_gene: TRBD2; CDR3nt: TGTGCCAGCACCCCAGCGGGAGGATCCTACAATGAGCAGTTCTTC; CDR3aa: CASTPAGGSYNEQFF
j_gene: TRBJ1-2; v_gene: TRBV20-1; abundance: few; d_gene: TRBD1; CDR3nt: TGCAGTGCTAGAGATGGGCGGGGACACAGGGGGAACTATGGCTACACCTTC; CDR3aa: CSARDGRGHRGNYGYTF
j_gene: TRBJ2-7; v_gene: TRBV5-1; abundance: .; d_gene: .; CDR3nt: TGCGCCAGCAGCTTAGATACCGGTAGGGGACAATACTACGAGCAGTACTTC; CDR3aa: CASSLDTGRGQYYEQYF
j_gene: TRBJ1-5; v_gene: TRBV20-1; abundance: many; d_gene: .; CDR3nt: TGCAGTGCTAGAACGGTTGGTTCTCATCAGCCCCAGCATTTT; CDR3aa: CSARTVGSHQPQHF
j_gene: TRBJ2-3; v_gene: TRBV20-1; abundance: many; d_gene: .; CDR3nt: TGCAGTGCTAGAGATTACGCAGATACGCAGTATTTT; CDR3aa: CSARDYADTQYF
j_gene: TRBJ2-3; v_gene: TRBV10-3; abundance: few; d_gene: .; CDR3nt: TGTGCCATCACCCAACGAGGGGCCACAGATACGCAGTATTTT; CDR3aa: CAITQRGATDTQYF
j_gene: TRBJ2-3; v_gene: TRBV6-1; abundance: .; d_gene: .; CDR3nt: TGTGCCAGCAGTGAAGCGGCTCTCAGGGATACGCAGTATTTT; CDR3aa: CASSEAALRDTQYF
j_gene: TRBJ2-3; v_gene: TRBV12-5; abundance: few; d_gene: .; CDR3nt: TGTGCTAGTGGTTTGGACCTTATAGATACGCAGTATTTT; CDR3aa: CASGLDLIDTQYF
j_gene: TRBJ2-3; v_gene: TRBV6-2/TRBV6-3; abundance: few; d_gene: .; CDR3nt: TGTGCCAGCAGTTACTCGTGGTTAGTAGGTGGGAGTCAAGATACGCAGTATTTT; CDR3aa: CASSYSWLVGGSQDTQYF
j_gene: TRBJ2-5; v_gene: TRBV10-3; abundance: .; d_gene: .; CDR3nt: TGTGCCACCTCAGGGGCGGACCAAGAGACCCAGTACTTC; CDR3aa: CATSGADQETQYF
j_gene: TRBJ2-7; v_gene: TRBV27; abundance: few; d_gene: .; CDR3nt: TGTGCCAGCACCCGGGGGCGCGGGAGATCGGGGGAGCAGTACTTC; CDR3aa: CASTRGRGRSGEQYF
j_gene: TRBJ2-1; v_gene: TRBV18; abundance: few; d_gene: .; CDR3nt: TGTGCCAGCTCCCGGGGCTCCATCTCCTACAATGAGCAGTTCTTC; CDR3aa: CASSRGSISYNEQFF
j_gene: TRBJ1-6; v_gene: TRBV5-6; abundance: .; d_gene: .; CDR3nt: TGTGCCAGCAGCTTGGGACAATTCGATTCACCCCTCCACTTT; CDR3aa: CASSLGQFDSPLHF
j_gene: TRBJ1-6; v_gene: TRBV15; abundance: few; d_gene: .; CDR3nt: TGTGCCACCAGCAGAGACCCCACTGACTCCTATAATTCACCCCTCCACTTT; CDR3aa: CATSRDPTDSYNSPLHF
j_gene: TRBJ2-5; v_gene: TRBV7-2; abundance: few; d_gene: TRBD2; CDR3nt: TGTGCCAGCAGCTCCGGGACTAGTGGTTCTACTCAGTACTTC; CDR3aa: CASSSGTSGSTQYF
j_gene: TRBJ2-1; v_gene: TRBV30; abundance: few; d_gene: .; CDR3nt: TGTGCCTGGAGTGTAGTAGGACTCGTGCACAATGAGCAGTTCTTC; CDR3aa: CAWSVVGLVHNEQFF
j_gene: TRBJ2-7; v_gene: TRBV7-2; abundance: many; d_gene: .; CDR3nt: TGTGCCAGCAGCTTAGGACAGATCTACGAGCAGTACTTC; CDR3aa: CASSLGQIYEQYF
j_gene: TRBJ2-4; v_gene: TRBV6-1; abundance: .; d_gene: .; CDR3nt: TGTGCCAGCAGTGATGGGTTAGCCAAAAACATTCAGTACTTC; CDR3aa: CASSDGLAKNIQYF
j_gene: TRBJ2-1; v_gene: TRBV29-1; abundance: few; d_gene: .; CDR3nt: TGCAGCGTTGAGTATGAGCAGTTCTTC; CDR3aa: CSVEYEQFF
j_gene: TRBJ2-3; v_gene: TRBV5-1; abundance: few; d_gene: TRBD1; CDR3nt: TGCGCCAGCAGCTTACAGGGGGCTCACACAGATACGCAGTATTTT; CDR3aa: CASSLQGAHTDTQYF
j_gene: TRBJ2-3; v_gene: TRBV13; abundance: many; d_gene: TRBD2; CDR3nt: TGTGCCAGCAGCATACGGACTAGCGTAGACTGGGATACGCAGTATTTT; CDR3aa: CASSIRTSVDWDTQYF
j_gene: TRBJ2-1; v_gene: TRBV6-1; abundance: many; d_gene: .; CDR3nt: TGTGCCACCCGGGACTGGGGGGACAATGAGCAGTTCTTC; CDR3aa: CATRDWGDNEQFF
j_gene: TRBJ2-7; v_gene: TRBV4-2; abundance: .; d_gene: TRBD2; CDR3nt: TGTGCCAGCAGCCAAGATTTAAGGACTAGCGGGAGCTCCGAGCAGTACTTC; CDR3aa: CASSQDLRTSGSSEQYF
j_gene: TRBJ2-7; v_gene: TRBV14; abundance: few; d_gene: TRBD2; CDR3nt: TGTGCCAGCAGCCTTACCGGGACTAGCAGCTACGAGCAGTACTTC; CDR3aa: CASSLTGTSSYEQYF
j_gene: TRBJ1-2; v_gene: TRBV5-6; abundance: few; d_gene: .; CDR3nt: TGTGCCAGCAGCTTTTACGGGCTCCGAAACTATGGCTACACCTTC; CDR3aa: CASSFYGLRNYGYTF
j_gene: TRBJ2-7; v_gene: TRBV20-1; abundance: few; d_gene: .; CDR3nt: TGCAGTGCTAGAGGTGGAAGGGGGATGAGGGAGCAGTACTTC; CDR3aa: CSARGGRGMREQYF
j_gene: TRBJ2-2; v_gene: TRBV28; abundance: many; d_gene: .; CDR3nt: TGTGCCAGCAGTTTAAGGCCCGGGGAGCTGTTTTTT; CDR3aa: CASSLRPGELFF
j_gene: TRBJ1-3; v_gene: TRBV28; abundance: many; d_gene: .; CDR3nt: TGTGCCAGCGTAACGGAAAACACCATATATTTT; CDR3aa: CASVTENTIYF
j_gene: TRBJ1-6; v_gene: TRBV9; abundance: .; d_gene: TRBD1; CDR3nt: TGTGCCAGCAGCGTAGCCGGGACAGAAAATTCACCCCTCCACTTT; CDR3aa: CASSVAGTENSPLHF
j_gene: TRBJ2-5; v_gene: TRBV2; abundance: many; d_gene: TRBD1; CDR3nt: TGTGCCAGCAGGGGACAGGGGGCCGTCCAAGAGACCCAGTACTTC; CDR3aa: CASRGQGAVQETQYF
j_gene: TRBJ2-6; v_gene: TRBV12-3/TRBV12-4; abundance: .; d_gene: .; CDR3nt: TGTGCCAGCAGTTCCCTTAGGGGGTTAGGGGCCAACGTCCTGACTTTC; CDR3aa: CASSSLRGLGANVLTF
j_gene: TRBJ2-7; v_gene: TRBV28; abundance: many; d_gene: .; CDR3nt: TGTGCCAGCAGTCATACGCCCGGGGTAGGGATGGCCTACGAGCAGTACTTC; CDR3aa: CASSHTPGVGMAYEQYF
j_gene: TRBJ2-1; v_gene: TRBV2; abundance: many; d_gene: TRBD2; CDR3nt: TGTGCCAGCAGTGCTAGCGGGACTGGTGAGCAGTTCTTC; CDR3aa: CASSASGTGEQFF
j_gene: TRBJ2-5; v_gene: TRBV29-1; abundance: .; d_gene: .; CDR3nt: TGCAGCGTTGAACCGGAAAATAAAGAGACCCAGTACTTC; CDR3aa: CSVEPENKETQYF
j_gene: TRBJ2-3; v_gene: TRBV20-1; abundance: many; d_gene: TRBD2; CDR3nt: TGCAGTGCGACTAGCGGGAGGCCCCCGAGGGATACGCAGTATTTT; CDR3aa: CSATSGRPPRDTQYF
j_gene: TRBJ2-7; v_gene: TRBV9; abundance: many; d_gene: TRBD1; CDR3nt: TGTGCCAGCAGCGCGGAGGGACAGGGATACGAGCAGTACTTC; CDR3aa: CASSAEGQGYEQYF
j_gene: TRBJ2-1; v_gene: TRBV14; abundance: .; d_gene: .; CDR3nt: TGTGCCAGCAGCCAGAGGCAGGGAATAAGCTCCTACAATGAGCAGTTCTTC; CDR3aa: CASSQRQGISSYNEQFF
j_gene: TRBJ2-7; v_gene: TRBV5-1; abundance: .; d_gene: TRBD2; CDR3nt: TGCGCCAGCAGCTGGGGGACTAGCTCCTACGAGCAGTACTTC; CDR3aa: CASSWGTSSYEQYF
j_gene: TRBJ2-5; v_gene: TRBV20-1; abundance: few; d_gene: TRBD2; CDR3nt: TGCAGTGCTAGAGACACCGGGACTAGCCTCCAAGAGACCCAGTACTTC; CDR3aa: CSARDTGTSLQETQYF
j_gene: TRBJ1-1; v_gene: TRBV11-2; abundance: .; d_gene: .; CDR3nt: TGTGCCAGCAGCATCGGGGGCAGGCGGGATACTGAAGCTTTCTTT; CDR3aa: CASSIGGRRDTEAFF
j_gene: TRBJ2-7; v_gene: TRBV12-3/TRBV12-4; abundance: many; d_gene: .; CDR3nt: TGTGCCAGCAGCCTGGCCTTAGCTCTCGAGCAGTACTTC; CDR3aa: CASSLALALEQYF
j_gene: TRBJ2-2; v_gene: TRBV13; abundance: few; d_gene: TRBD2; CDR3nt: TGTGCCAGCAGCCCCCGGGGAGGGTCGAACACCGGGGAGCTGTTTTTT; CDR3aa: CASSPRGGSNTGELFF